This TCR beta chain was captured by sequencing in a study of beta chain features in type 1 diabetes. Reverse transcribing all isolated RNA meant expressed TCRB transcripts were sequenced. Method: immunoSEQ multiplex PCR; TCRdb's copy keeps in-frame clones and lacks some. The sample consists of roughly 290,000 clones, under 8.5% of them appearing once. The trim removed 4 bases at V and 2 bases at J, leaving 7 bases unmatched. CDR1 MNHNY and CDR2 SVGAGI come from the germline V gene (reference sequence). The CDR3 length is 16 residues. This clone appeared many times. The source of this sequence is a woman between 18 and 29 years old in good health. Specimen: central memory CD4+ T cells from blood. This chain connects TRBV6-6 to TRBJ1-5, with TRBD1 matching 8 bases. DNA of the CDR3: TGTGCCAGCAGTTCTACTGACAGGGGAGGCAATCAGCCCCAGCATTTT. Residues: CASSSTDRGGNQPQHF.